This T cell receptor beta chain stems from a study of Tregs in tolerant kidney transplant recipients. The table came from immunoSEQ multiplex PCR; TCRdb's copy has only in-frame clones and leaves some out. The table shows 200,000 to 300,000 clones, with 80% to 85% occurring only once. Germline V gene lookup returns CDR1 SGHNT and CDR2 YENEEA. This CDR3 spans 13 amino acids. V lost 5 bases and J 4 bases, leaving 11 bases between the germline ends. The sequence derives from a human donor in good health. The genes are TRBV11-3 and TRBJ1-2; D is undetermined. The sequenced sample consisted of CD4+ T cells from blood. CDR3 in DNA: TGTGCCAGCAGCGCCGGGTTGGGCTATGGCTACACCTTC. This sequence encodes CASSAGLGYGYTF. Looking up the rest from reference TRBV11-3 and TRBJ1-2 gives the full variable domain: EAGVVQSPRYKIIEKKQPVAFWCNPISGHNTLYWYLQNLGQGPELLIRYENEEAVDDSQLPKDRFSAERLKGVDSTLKIQPAELGDSAVYLCASSAGLGYGYTFGSGTRLTVV.